The next 25 T cell receptor beta chains were all read from a single sample in a study of CD8 T cells in Susac syndrome. RNA totalling about 0.5 to 1 ug underwent reverse transcription with random hexamers. TCRdb re-analysed the immunoSEQ multiplex PCR reads in MiXCR, keeping a single row per CDR3 protein. The sample has a few hundred thousand distinct CDR3 sequences, approximately 94% seen once. Sequenced input: CD4+ T cells from PBMCs. These receptors came from a human donor with Susac syndrome.

The genes are TRBV20-1 and TRBJ2-5; possibly TRBD2 for D (5 bases). V lost 3 bases to trimming and J lost 2 bases, with 10 bases between them. This CDR3 has 13 residues. Germline loops: CDR1 DFQATT, CDR2 SNEGSKA (reference sequence). The CDR3 DNA sequence: TGCAGTGCTAGTTCCGGGAATCAAGAGACCCAGTACTTC. It encodes CSASSGNQETQYF.

This rearrangement joins TRBV20-1 to TRBJ2-7; D assignment may be TRBD1 or TRBD2 (6 bases each). Germline CDR1 DFQATT, CDR2 SNEGSKA (reference sequence). This CDR3 contains 13 residues. The V gene lost 5 bases and the J gene lost 3 bases, with 14 bases spanning the gap. CDR3 sequence: CSAASGADYEQYF. The CDR3 nucleotides read TGCAGTGCTGCCTCGGGGGCAGACTACGAGCAGTACTTC.

V and J are TRBV6-1 and TRBJ2-1; a possible D gene is TRBD2 (6 bases). With 1 base removed from V and 8 bases from J, the gap between germline ends came to 6 bases. The CDR3 extends over 12 amino acids. Germline values: CDR1 MNHNS, CDR2 SASEGT. The CDR3 nucleotides read TGTGCCAGCAGTGAAGGGGGGGATGAGCAGTTCTTC. The encoded protein is CASSEGGDEQFF.

The gene calls are TRBV10-3 and TRBJ1-6; D gene unclear. The germline gives CDR1 ENHRY, CDR2 SYGVKD. The CDR3 is 13 amino acids. Trimming stripped 3 bases from V and 5 bases from J, with 5 bases between. This CDR3 reads CAISDGDNSPLHF. The CDR3 DNA reads TGTGCCATCAGTGATGGGGATAATTCACCCCTCCACTTT.

The chain is built from TRBV27 and TRBJ1-5; 8 nucleotides agree with TRBD1. The CDR3 totals 16 residues. Germline values: CDR1 MNHEY, CDR2 SMNVEV (reference sequence). The trim removed 5 bases at V and 0 bases at J, leaving 6 bases unmatched. The DNA of the CDR3 is TGTGCCAGCAGTGGGTACAGGGGGGATAGCAATCAGCCCCAGCATTTT. Translating it yields CASSGYRGDSNQPQHF.

This clonotype occurred a few times. The chain's CDR3 is CSVDGGSYGYTF. The CDR3 nucleotides are TGCAGCGTTGATGGGGGGTCCTATGGCTACACCTTC. The V call is TRBV29-1, the J call TRBJ1-2; tentatively, D is TRBD1 (5 bases). Trimming cost V 3 bases and J 4 bases, with 9 bases left between them. Germline assignment: CDR1 SQVTM and CDR2 ANQGSEA. The CDR3 sequence is 12 residues long.

The chain joins TRBV6-5 to TRBJ1-1; the match to TRBD1 covers 7 bases. The germline gives CDR1 MNHEY, CDR2 SVGAGI. Trimming at V came to 5 bases and at J to 6 bases, leaving 9 bases not matched to a gene. This CDR3 is 14 amino acids long. CDR3 bases: TGTGCCAGCAGTAGGACAGGCCCGAAGGCTGAAGCTTTCTTT. It encodes CASSRTGPKAEAFF.

The rearrangement uses TRBV20-1 and TRBJ1-1, with 9 bases lining up with TRBD1. V trimming: 5 bases; J trimming: 5 bases; junction bases outside the gene matches: 12. Per germline, CDR1 DFQATT and CDR2 SNEGSKA (reference sequence). This CDR3 spans 15 amino acids. CDR3 DNA: TGCAGTGCTTTTCCTCGGGACAGGGCCCCTACTGAAGCTTTCTTT. It encodes CSAFPRDRAPTEAFF.

The CDR3 coding sequence is TGTGCCAGCAGCGTCGACCTTAGCGGGGGGGCCCTCCTTGGGCGGCAGTTCTTC. This encodes CASSVDLSGGALLGRQFF. The chain joins TRBV11-2 to TRBJ2-1; 11 bases fit TRBD2. Germline V gene sequence: CDR1 SGHAT, CDR2 FQNNGV. J lost 12 bases, V lost 5 bases, and 21 bases had no gene match. This CDR3 contains 18 residues.

This clonotype was picked up one time. This chain links TRBV30 with TRBJ1-4, with TRBD1 matching over 9 bases. The CDR3 is 15 residues long. The germline V gene encodes CDR1 GTSNPN and CDR2 SVGIG (reference sequence). With V trimmed by 0 bases and J by 7 bases, 6 bases remained unmatched. In nucleotides, the CDR3 is TGTGCCTGGAGTGTCCCGACAGGGGGTACTGAAAAACTGTTTTTT. This gives the protein CAWSVPTGGTEKLFF. Complete variable domain (other parts from reference TRBV30 and TRBJ1-4): SQTIHQWPATLVQPVGSPLSLECTVEGTSNPNLYWYRQAAGRGLQLLFYSVGIGQISSEVPQNLSASRPQDRQFILSSKKLLLSDSGFYLCAWSVPTGGTEKLFFGSGTQLSVL.

V usage is TRBV6-1 and J usage is TRBJ2-2, with 8 positions matching TRBD2. CDR1 and CDR2 (germline): MNHNS, SASEGT. The V gene end was trimmed by 5 bases and the J gene end by 3 bases; junction bases not matched to a gene: 8. The CDR3 consists of 16 residues. CDR3 coding DNA: TGTGCCAGCAGTCCCTCCGGGGGGGCCGACACCGGGGAGCTGTTTTTT. Protein: CASSPSGGADTGELFF.

The chain has TRBV7-2 and TRBJ2-7; 11 positions agree with TRBD2. Germline V CDR1 and CDR2: SGHTA, FQGNSA. CDR3 size: 15 residues. V trimming: 1 base; J trimming: 4 bases; junction bases outside the gene matches: 3. CDR3 nucleotides: TGTGCCAGCAGCTTAGAGTCTAGCGGGGGGTACGAGCAGTACTTC. Its translation is CASSLESSGGYEQYF. Filled out from reference TRBV7-2 and TRBJ2-7, the complete variable domain reads GAGVSQSPSNKVTEKGKDVELRCDPISGHTALYWYRQSLGQGLEFLIYFQGNSAPDKSGLPSDRFSAERTGGSVSTLTIQRTQQEDSAVYLCASSLESSGGYEQYFGPGTRLTVT.

The chain joins TRBV19 to TRBJ2-3, with a tentative D call TRBD1 (6 bases). Trimming left V 5 bases short and J 11 bases short, with 14 bases between. Germline V gene sequence: CDR1 LNHDA, CDR2 SQIVND (reference sequence). This CDR3 is built from 12 residues. CDR3 nucleotide sequence: TGTGCCAGTAGTGTTAGCAGGGGTTTGCAGTATTTT. It yields the protein CASSVSRGLQYF.

The chain is built from TRBV4-2 and TRBJ1-4, with D tentatively TRBD1 (5 bases). With 4 bases removed from V and 11 bases from J, the gap between germline ends came to 23 bases. Germline V gene sequence: CDR1 LGHNA, CDR2 YNFKEQ. The CDR3 has 16 residues. The CDR3 is CASSPTTGPAVGKLFF. For the CDR3, the DNA is TGTGCCAGCAGCCCTACAACAGGTCCGGCGGTCGGGAAACTGTTTTTT.

The chain combines TRBV27 with TRBJ1-6; 8 positions match TRBD1. The CDR3 has 18 amino acids. V dropped 3 bases and J dropped 5; count of bases not matched to a gene: 12. CDR1 MNHEY and CDR2 SMNVEV come from the germline V gene (reference sequence). The DNA for the CDR3 is TGTGCCAGCAGTTTCCGAACCCCTGGACAGGGTAATAATTCACCCCTCCACTTT. Protein sequence: CASSFRTPGQGNNSPLHF.

This chain links TRBV5-1 with TRBJ1-1; D not resolved. The V gene's germline CDR1 is SGHRS and CDR2 YFSETQ. Trimming took off 4 bases at V and 2 bases at J, with 9 bases between the two ends. The CDR3 runs to 13 residues. The CDR3 protein is CASSAISNTEAFF. CDR3 coding DNA: TGCGCCAGCAGCGCGATTAGTAACACTGAAGCTTTCTTT.

This clonotype has only one observation. The genes are TRBV6-1 and TRBJ1-1; no definite D call. Trimming removed 0 bases at V and 8 bases at J, with 13 bases between. Germline CDR1 reads MNHNS; CDR2 reads SASEGT. This CDR3 has 14 amino acids. Written as DNA, the CDR3 is TGTGCCAGCAGTGAAGCGGGAGGGATAGTCGAAGCTTTCTTT. It is translated as CASSEAGGIVEAFF.

V and J are TRBV7-2 and TRBJ1-5; D is unresolved. Trimming took off 3 bases at V and 2 bases at J, with 8 bases between the two ends. Germline V lookup: CDR1 SGHTA, CDR2 FQGNSA. This CDR3 has 14 amino acids. The CDR3 bases are TGTGCCAGCAGCTTGGATAGTGGCAATCAGCCCCAGCATTTT. This codes for CASSLDSGNQPQHF.

The chain carries TRBV20-1 and TRBJ2-4; D is possibly TRBD2 (6 bases). The CDR3 is made up of 12 amino acids. Germline V CDR1 and CDR2: DFQATT, SNEGSKA (reference sequence). V lost 3 bases, J lost 13 bases, and 16 bases lay in between. CDR3 nucleotides: TGCAGTGCTAGTACGGTAGGAGGGAGGCAGTACTTC. Its protein is CSASTVGGRQYF.

V is TRBV20-1 and J is TRBJ1-2; TRBD1 is a possible D gene (6 bases). Trimming stripped 5 bases from V and 3 bases from J, with 16 bases between. The germline CDR1 and CDR2 sequences are DFQATT and SNEGSKA (reference sequence). This CDR3 has 14 residues. CDR3 in DNA: TGCAGTGCTTCCACAGGGCTGGGGGACTATGGCTACACCTTC. It is translated as CSASTGLGDYGYTF.

CDR3 amino acids: CASNPGGGGAHEQFF. The CDR3 DNA reads as TGTGCCAGCAACCCGGGGGGCGGGGGGGCTCATGAGCAGTTCTTC. The rearrangement joins TRBV12-3 or TRBV12-4 to TRBJ2-1; 9 nucleotides line up with TRBD2. J lost 8 bases, V lost 7 bases, and 12 bases had no gene match. The CDR3 loop spans 15 amino acids.

The J gene is TRBJ1-5, the V gene TRBV7-8; D gene ambiguous. The V and J ends lost 0 bases and 7 bases respectively, with 7 bases between them. CDR1 and CDR2 (germline): SGHVS, FQNEAQ. This CDR3 contains 13 residues. The CDR3 region is CASSLAWEQPQHF. The CDR3 DNA reads TGTGCCAGCAGCTTAGCTTGGGAGCAGCCCCAGCATTTT.

In DNA, the CDR3 is TGTGCCTGGAGTATTGGGCCTGGGAGCAATCAGCCCCAGCATTTT. Its protein product is CAWSIGPGSNQPQHF. This sequence joins TRBV30 and TRBJ1-5, with D unclear. Trimming removed 2 bases at V and 1 base at J, with 12 bases between. Germline V gene data show CDR1 as GTSNPN and CDR2 as SVGIG (reference sequence). This CDR3 has 15 amino acids.

The rearrangement links TRBV11-2 to TRBJ1-2; the D gene is possibly TRBD1 (6 bases). The length of the CDR3 is 16 residues. V was cut by 5 bases and J by 4 bases, with 20 bases left in between. CDR1 is SGHAT and CDR2 is FQNNGV in the germline V gene. CDR3 bases: TGTGCCAGCAGCCGGCTCGGACAGTCACGAGTCTATGGCTACACCTTC. This codes for CASSRLGQSRVYGYTF.

This clonotype was seen only once. CDR3 in amino acids: CASRTTGQLNSPLHF. The CDR3, as DNA: TGTGCCAGCAGAACTACGGGACAGCTAAATTCACCCCTCCACTTT. V usage is TRBV12-3 or TRBV12-4 and J usage is TRBJ1-6, with 7 bases fitting TRBD1. V shed 6 bases and J 7 bases; nucleotides not matched to a gene: 9. The CDR3 consists of 15 residues.